A single sample is the source of the 18 T cell receptor beta chains below, sequenced in a study of shared clonotypes between healthy human individuals. CD45RO-negative CD8 cells positively selected for CCR7 made up the naive population, which excluded terminally differentiated effector memory CD45RA+ cells. Clones were sequenced by immunoSEQ multiplex PCR, and TCRdb holds only the in-frame ones, with some missing. Among around 700,000 clones, 92% were seen once, and the ten largest hold 24%. The sequenced sample consisted of naive CD8+ T cells sorted from blood. These receptors came from a man under 40 in good health.

This chain connects TRBV6-1 to TRBJ2-5; 8 nucleotides align to TRBD1. The CDR3 extends over 15 amino acids. Germline CDR1 reads MNHNS; CDR2 reads SASEGT. V lost 1 base and J lost 5; bases outside the gene matches: 6. The CDR3, as DNA: TGTGCCAGCAGTGAAGTGGGGACAGGTGATGAGACCCAGTACTTC. This translates into CASSEVGTGDETQYF.

The chain uses TRBV5-6 and TRBJ2-5; a weak D match, TRBD2 (6 bases). Germline V CDR1 and CDR2: SGHDT, YYEEEE. The V gene lost 7 bases and the J gene lost 4 bases, with 17 bases spanning the gap. This CDR3 spans 14 amino acids. The CDR3 loop reads CASSLPGAPETQYF. Here the CDR3 DNA reads TGTGCCAGCTCTCTCCCGGGAGCACCAGAGACCCAGTACTTC.

The chain links TRBV11-1 to TRBJ1-2; no clear D gene. Trimming shortened V by 5 bases and J by 3 bases, and 13 bases separated the two germline ends. CDR3 size: 14 residues. Germline-derived CDR1 and CDR2 are SGHAT and FQDESV (reference sequence). DNA of the CDR3: TGTGCCAGCAGCCGGCCGGCGGTTGACTATGGCTACACCTTC. Translation gives CASSRPAVDYGYTF.

The chain employs TRBV9 and TRBJ2-2; weak D call: TRBD1 (6 bases). The V end was cut by 4 bases, the J end by 9 bases, with 13 bases between. CDR3 length: 13 residues. Germline loops: CDR1 SGDLS, CDR2 YYNGEE. In nucleotides, the CDR3 is TGTGCCAGCAGCCAAACACAGGGAAGGGAGCTGTTTTTT. Amino acid sequence: CASSQTQGRELFF.

This chain joins TRBV29-1 and TRBJ2-5; D possibly corresponds to TRBD2 (6 bases). CDR1 and CDR2 (germline): SQVTM, ANQGSEA. This CDR3 spans 13 amino acids. Trimming cost V 6 bases and J 5 bases, with 16 bases left between them. The CDR3 is CSVIGGSWETQYF. CDR3 in DNA: TGCAGCGTCATCGGAGGGTCCTGGGAGACCCAGTACTTC.

The rearrangement joins TRBV10-3 to TRBJ2-7, with D perhaps TRBD1 (6 bases). Germline CDR1 is ENHRY and CDR2 is SYGVKD. The CDR3 length is 14 residues. The V end was cut by 4 bases, the J end by 6 bases, with 16 bases between. The CDR3, as DNA: TGTGCCATCAGTGGGCCAGAACAGGGCTTCGAGCAGTACTTC. This encodes CAISGPEQGFEQYF.

J is TRBJ2-6 and V is TRBV5-4; 7 bases are shared with TRBD2. The CDR3 totals 18 residues. The trim removed 1 base at V and 0 bases at J, leaving 7 bases unmatched. From germline, CDR1 is SGHNT and CDR2 YYREEE (reference sequence). The CDR3: CASSLRREGSSGANVLTF. The CDR3 DNA reads TGTGCCAGCAGCTTGAGGAGGGAGGGAAGCTCTGGGGCCAACGTCCTGACTTTC.

CDR3 residues: CASSKTVSYEQYF. The CDR3 DNA reads TGTGCCAGCAGCAAGACCGTCTCCTACGAGCAGTACTTC. This rearrangement joins TRBV5-6 to TRBJ2-7, with D uncertain. Germline V CDR1 and CDR2: SGHDT, YYEEEE. Trimming left V 4 bases short and J 0 bases short, with 8 bases between. The CDR3 is made up of 13 amino acids.

The chain carries TRBV23-1 and TRBJ1-3, with TRBD1 as a possible D gene (6 bases). TRBV23-1 is reported as an ORF; its role is uncertain. V lost 0 bases and J lost 0, with 21 bases in between. CDR3 length: 20 amino acids. DNA for the CDR3: TGCGCCAGCAGTCAATCTCCGGGGACATCCCTTAACCTCTCTGGAAACACCATATATTTT. This gives the protein CASSQSPGTSLNLSGNTIYF.

This clone was picked up one time. V and J are TRBV6-6 and TRBJ2-1; the D gene is possibly TRBD2 (6 bases). Germline CDR1 is MNHNY and CDR2 is SVGAGI (reference sequence). V lost 0 bases, J lost 5 bases, and 14 bases lay in between. This CDR3 is 16 amino acids long. CDR3 loop: CASSYSVEGANNEQFF. Written as DNA, the CDR3 is TGTGCCAGCAGTTACTCTGTGGAGGGAGCAAACAATGAGCAGTTCTTC.

This clone was seen only a few times. V gene TRBV28 combines with J gene TRBJ1-1; D gene uncertain. The germline CDR1 and CDR2 sequences are MDHEN and SYDVKM. This CDR3 comprises 11 residues. The V end was cut by 5 bases, the J end by 10 bases, with 11 bases between. The CDR3 nucleotides are TGTGCCAGCAGTCTTTTTTTCAGAGCTTTCTTT. Translation: CASSLFFRAFF.

Only a few counts were recorded for this clone. The gene calls are TRBV5-4 and TRBJ2-3, with 11 bases lining up with TRBD2. Germline values: CDR1 SGHNT, CDR2 YYREEE (reference sequence). The CDR3 consists of 15 residues. V trimming: 0 bases; J trimming: 6 bases; junction bases outside the gene matches: 3. This CDR3 reads CASSLVTSGSDTQYF. The CDR3 nucleotides read TGTGCCAGCAGCTTGGTCACTAGCGGGAGTGATACGCAGTATTTT.

The rearrangement uses TRBV28 and TRBJ1-2; possibly TRBD1 for D (5 bases). The CDR3 runs 13 residues. V lost 5 bases, J lost 10 bases, and 17 bases lay in between. Germline loops: CDR1 MDHEN, CDR2 SYDVKM. The CDR3 reads CASSTPRDRDYTF. The CDR3 coding sequence is TGTGCCAGCAGTACCCCCCGGGACCGCGACTACACCTTC.

This clone is a singleton in its sample. The V gene is TRBV5-1, the J gene TRBJ2-3, with no clear D. Per the germline V gene, CDR1 is SGHRS and CDR2 is YFSETQ. CDR3 length: 15 amino acids. With 0 bases removed from V and 0 bases from J, the gap between germline ends came to 8 bases. The CDR3 DNA is TGCGCCAGCAGCTTGGTGCATTTTAGCACAGATACGCAGTATTTT. This sequence encodes CASSLVHFSTDTQYF.

This chain joins TRBV29-1 and TRBJ2-5, with D perhaps matching TRBD2 (5 bases). Germline assignment: CDR1 SQVTM and CDR2 ANQGSEA. There are 15 residues in the CDR3. V was pared by 6 bases and J by 3 bases, with 20 bases between. CDR3 DNA sequence: TGCAGCGTCGCCCCCCGTGTCCCGAGGGAAGAGACCCAGTACTTC. Translated, it gives CSVAPRVPREETQYF. The variable domain in full, completed from reference TRBV29-1 and TRBJ2-5, reads SAVISQKPSRDICQRGTSLTIQCQVDSQVTMMFWYRQQPGQSLTLIATANQGSEATYESGFVIDKFPISRPNLTFSTLTVSNMSPEDSSIYLCSVAPRVPREETQYFGPGTRLLVL.

The chain carries TRBV28 and TRBJ2-2; 9 nucleotides line up with TRBD2. The CDR3 spans 14 residues. V gave up 10 bases and J gave up 4 bases; unmatched junction bases: 7. CDR1 is MDHEN, CDR2 SYDVKM, per germline. Written as DNA, the CDR3 is TGTGCCACCGGACTAGCGCTTCGCACCGGGGAGCTGTTTTTT. Translating it yields CATGLALRTGELFF.

The chain couples TRBV6-5 to TRBJ2-2; D not certain. V was cut by 5 bases and J by 6 bases, with 10 bases left in between. The germline CDR1 and CDR2 sequences are MNHEY and SVGAGI. The CDR3 totals 13 residues. CDR3 sequence reads: CASSTPAAGELFF. CDR3 sequence (DNA): TGTGCCAGCAGTACCCCGGCCGCCGGGGAGCTGTTTTTT.

The V gene is TRBV9, the J gene TRBJ2-3, with TRBD2 matching 8 bases. CDR3 length: 15 residues. V lost 0 bases to trimming and J lost 3 bases; unmatched junction nucleotides: 3. The germline gives CDR1 SGDLS, CDR2 YYNGEE. CDR3 sequence reads: CASSVAGGPTDTQYF. The CDR3 region has the DNA TGTGCCAGCAGCGTAGCGGGAGGGCCGACAGATACGCAGTATTTT.